A selection of T cell receptor beta chains follows, all from one sample in a study of PD-1 blockade in classical Hodgkin lymphoma. Sequencing was performed with immunoSEQ multiplex PCR; in TCRdb, only in-frame clones are kept and a portion is missing. The sample includes about 14,000 clones, 80% to 90% of them seen just once. Sequencing used peripheral blood mononuclear cells (PBMCs), obtained before the fourth cycle of nivolumab. These receptor sequences come from a human donor with classical Hodgkin lymphoma. Both conserved end residues are part of each CDR3.

J,V,CDR3
TRBJ1-5,TRBV28,CASGNRGQPQHF
TRBJ2-1,TRBV19,CASSMQESSYNEQFF
TRBJ1-2,TRBV7-3,CASSLFPYLDSFYGYTF
TRBJ1-5,TRBV7-2,CASSLGGAYSNQPQHF
TRBJ1-2,TRBV28,CASNPTAGAGEGYTF
TRBJ2-7,TRBV28,CASRGRGADTYEQYF
TRBJ2-7,TRBV7-8,CASSIGQGALYEQYF
TRBJ2-4,TRBV7-2,CASSLQGAGDIQYF
TRBJ2-4,TRBV4-3,CASSQDPVGRWAKNIQYF
TRBJ2-2,TRBV11-2,CASSPGLGNGELFF
TRBJ1-5,TRBV4-1,CASSQLGQGNNQPQHF
TRBJ2-7,TRBV27,CASSSLTGVYEQYF
TRBJ2-2,TRBV4-2,CASSQDMDRLYTGELFF
TRBJ2-7,TRBV10-3,CAIRETAGRPPYEQYF
TRBJ2-3,TRBV7-2,CASSLDGLAGGPRTDTQYF
TRBJ2-6,TRBV15,CATTLGNSGANVLTF
TRBJ2-5,TRBV18,CASSPLRGSETQYF
TRBJ2-5,TRBV21-1,CASSKTRTSRETQYF
TRBJ2-7,TRBV7-6,CASSPAAGRNEQYF
TRBJ1-3,TRBV29-1,CSVDSDRGRFGNTIYF
TRBJ2-2,TRBV27,CASRWDYSTGELFF
TRBJ1-6,TRBV2,CASRGGLYNSPLHF
TRBJ2-3,TRBV7-2,CASSFQGTDTQYF
TRBJ2-7,TRBV29-1,CSVSASGTLEQYF
TRBJ2-1,TRBV19,CASSLGVYNEQFF
TRBJ1-3,TRBV19,CASSKIYRGQRNTIYF
TRBJ1-1,TRBV7-8,CASSSVRVSTEAFF
TRBJ2-7,TRBV2,CASTPGGGDYEQYF
TRBJ1-5,TRBV5-6,CASSLGRGTVQPQHF
TRBJ2-1,TRBV28,CASSHSFGGANEQFF
TRBJ1-6,TRBV4-1,CASSQGRGPDSPLHF
TRBJ2-3,TRBV2,CASSVVRDPQYF
TRBJ2-3,TRBV19,CASSPHSLDSSTDTQYF